One sample yielded the 26 T cell receptor beta chains listed below, sequenced in a study of blood T cell repertoires in COVID-19. The assay was immunoSEQ multiplex PCR, and TCRdb's table has in-frame clones only and misses some. The table shows roughly 140,000 clones, with approximately 87% occurring only once. Input material: peripheral blood. Every receptor here comes from a woman aged 40 to 50 with acute or convalescent COVID-19.

The chain combines TRBV28 with TRBJ1-2; D gene uncertain. Trimming shortened V by 2 bases and J by 4 bases, and 11 bases separated the two germline ends. Germline V gene sequence: CDR1 MDHEN, CDR2 SYDVKM. CDR3 length: 14 residues. The CDR3 nucleotides are TGTGCCAGCAGTTTACTTCCCCGAGCCTATGGCTACACCTTC. It codes for CASSLLPRAYGYTF.

This clone was recorded only once. The CDR3 nucleotides read TGTGCCAGCAGCAGCTTGGGGGCGCTTGCGCAGTATTTT. It codes for CASSSLGALAQYF. V usage is TRBV3-1 (or the pseudogene TRBV3-2) and J usage is TRBJ2-3; maybe TRBD1 (6 bases). Germline CDR1 LGHDT, CDR2 YNNKEL (reference sequence). Trimming stripped 5 bases from V and 10 bases from J, with 16 bases between. CDR3 size: 13 residues.

The chain employs TRBV3-1 (or the pseudogene TRBV3-2) and TRBJ1-2, with TRBD1 as a possible D gene (5 bases). V was clipped by 4 bases and J by 4 bases, with 22 bases between them. In germline, CDR1 is LGHDT, CDR2 YNNKEL (reference sequence). This CDR3 is built from 17 residues. The CDR3 spells CASSPEAAGLLGYGYTF. The CDR3 region has the DNA TGTGCCAGCAGCCCAGAGGCAGCGGGGCTCCTCGGCTATGGCTACACCTTC.

Points on this clone: This specimen includes other DNA sequences encoding the same CDR3. The chain carries TRBV11-2 and TRBJ2-5, with a tentative D call TRBD1 (5 bases). There are 13 residues in the CDR3. CDR1 and CDR2 from the germline V gene are SGHAT and FQNNGV. V was clipped by 2 bases and J by 3 bases, with 7 bases between them. The CDR3 DNA follows: TGTGCCAGCAGCTTAACAGGCGAAGAGACCCAGTACTTC. Protein sequence: CASSLTGEETQYF. The full variable domain, rest sourced from reference TRBV11-2 and TRBJ2-5, is EAGVAQSPRYKIIEKRQSVAFWCNPISGHATLYWYQQILGQGPKLLIQFQNNGVVDDSQLPKDRFSAERLKGVDSTLKIQPAKLEDSAVYLCASSLTGEETQYFGPGTRLLVL.

This chain uses TRBV12-2 with TRBJ2-2; whether TRBD2, the table's D call, matches the DNA was not checked. TRBV12-2 is designated a pseudogene. There are 19 residues in the CDR3. CDR3 residues: CASRFCPPLAGGRTGELFF. In DNA, the CDR3 is TGTGCAAGTCGCTTTTGCCCTCCTTTAGCGGGGGGAAGGACCGGGGAGCTGTTTTTT.

The gene calls are TRBV5-5 and TRBJ1-2, with a possible D match to TRBD1 (6 bases). The V gene's germline CDR1 is SGHKS and CDR2 YYEKEE (reference sequence). V lost 4 bases and J 0 bases, leaving 13 bases between the germline ends. This CDR3 region has 15 residues. The CDR3 sequence is CASSRLDSPNYGYTF. The CDR3 coding sequence is TGTGCCAGCAGCCGCCTGGACAGTCCTAACTATGGCTACACCTTC.

This clone was recorded only once. V is TRBV4-3 and J is TRBJ1-2; 7 positions match TRBD1. The V gene end was trimmed by 3 bases and the J gene end by 0 bases; junction bases not matched to a gene: 7. Germline V CDR1 and CDR2: LGHNA, YSLEER. The CDR3 is 16 amino acids. CDR3 loop: CASSHSDREANYGYTF. The CDR3 region has the DNA TGCGCCAGCAGCCACTCTGACAGGGAGGCTAACTATGGCTACACCTTC.

In DNA, the CDR3 is TGTGCCAGCGCCCATACGAGCTCCTACAATGAGCAGTTCTTC. It encodes CASAHTSSYNEQFF. The chain combines TRBV27 with TRBJ2-1; no firm D call. Per germline, CDR1 MNHEY and CDR2 SMNVEV (reference sequence). V was pared by 8 bases and J by 0 bases, with 11 bases between. CDR3 size: 14 residues.

V is TRBV7-8 and J is TRBJ1-6; the D is unclear. CDR3 length equals 16 residues. Between the trimmed V and J ends, which lost 5 bases and 0 bases, there was a span of 11 bases. CDR1 is SGHVS, CDR2 FQNEAQ, per germline. CDR3 region: CASSPRWSSYNSPLHF. Written as DNA, the CDR3 is TGTGCCAGCAGCCCCCGTTGGAGCTCCTATAATTCACCCCTCCACTTT.

The chain recombines TRBV7-2 with TRBJ2-5, with TRBD2 matching 9 bases. The length of the CDR3 is 17 residues. The trim removed 3 bases at V and 5 bases at J, leaving 13 bases unmatched. Germline CDR1 and CDR2: SGHTA and FQGNSA. The CDR3 spells CASSLASGGRARETQYF. The CDR3 coding sequence is TGTGCCAGCAGCTTGGCCTCAGGCGGGAGGGCCCGGGAGACCCAGTACTTC.

This clone was seen a handful of times. The CDR3 region is CASSQDLSGGLYNSPLHF. DNA for the CDR3: TGCGCCAGCAGCCAAGACCTCAGCGGGGGCCTCTATAATTCACCCCTCCACTTT. V gene TRBV4-3 combines with J gene TRBJ1-6; possibly TRBD1 for D (6 bases). Germline V gene lookup returns CDR1 LGHNA and CDR2 YSLEER. The CDR3 covers 18 residues. V dropped 0 bases and J dropped 3 bases, with 15 bases sitting between them.

This clone was detected a few times. The chain is built from TRBV4-2 and TRBJ1-6, with no clear D. Per the germline V gene, CDR1 is LGHNA and CDR2 is YNFKEQ. The V gene lost 4 bases and the J gene lost 10 bases, with 17 bases spanning the gap. This CDR3 spans 15 amino acids. In DNA, the CDR3 is TGTGCCAGCAGCCCCAGTGAGGGCTCAGGATCACCCCTCCACTTT. It codes for CASSPSEGSGSPLHF.

This rearrangement joins TRBV12-3 or TRBV12-4 to TRBJ1-6, with a possible D match to TRBD1 (5 bases). Between the trimmed V and J ends, which lost 4 bases and 9 bases, there was a span of 10 bases. The CDR3 is 13 amino acids. This chain's CDR3 is CASSWDLLSPLHF. CDR3 DNA: TGTGCCAGCAGTTGGGACTTACTTTCACCCCTCCACTTT.

This chain uses TRBV5-1 with TRBJ2-1; 7 bases match TRBD2. Per germline, CDR1 SGHRS and CDR2 YFSETQ. V trimming: 4 bases; J trimming: 15 bases; junction bases outside the gene matches: 13. This CDR3 has 13 residues. In DNA, the CDR3 is TGCGCCAGCAGCCCCATCTCTGGCGGGAGATGGTTCTTC. Its protein product is CASSPISGGRWFF.

This CDR3 reads CASSLTYEQYF. The CDR3 region has the DNA TGTGCCAGCAGCCTCACCTACGAGCAGTACTTC. This sequence joins TRBV7-8 and TRBJ2-7; no clear D. This CDR3 region has 11 residues. Trimming cost V 5 bases and J 2 bases, with 4 bases left between them. Germline V CDR1 and CDR2: SGHVS, FQNEAQ. Full variable domain (missing parts from reference TRBV7-8 and TRBJ2-7): GAGVSQSPRYKVAKRGQDVALRCDPISGHVSLFWYQQALGQGPEFLTYFQNEAQLDKSGLPSDRFFAERPEGSVSTLKIQRTQQEDSAVYLCASSLTYEQYFGPGTRLTVT.

This clone has just a few counts. The chain joins TRBV7-9 to TRBJ2-1; 12 bases are shared with TRBD2. J was trimmed by 8 bases and V by 4 bases; bases with no gene match: 9. The germline V gene has CDR1 SEHNR and CDR2 FQNEAQ (reference sequence). The CDR3 is made up of 16 amino acids. The chain's CDR3 is CASSSGLAGRSDEQFF. In nucleotides, the CDR3 is TGTGCCAGCAGCTCGGGACTAGCGGGCCGCTCTGATGAGCAGTTCTTC.

This chain connects TRBV11-1 to TRBJ1-1, with TRBD1 as a possible D gene (6 bases). The germline V gene has CDR1 SGHAT and CDR2 FQDESV (reference sequence). The CDR3 is made up of 13 amino acids. V was shortened by 1 base and J by 6 bases, with 9 bases between the two germline ends. The CDR3 nucleotides are TGTGCCAGCAGCTTAGGGGAGGGGGCTGAAGCTTTCTTT. It encodes CASSLGEGAEAFF.

This chain connects TRBV7-9 to TRBJ2-1, with 8 bases aligning to TRBD2. The length of the CDR3 is 14 residues. The V and J ends lost 4 bases and 7 bases, in that order; junction bases with no gene match: 6. The germline CDR1 and CDR2 sequences are SEHNR and FQNEAQ (reference sequence). The DNA for the CDR3 is TGTGCCAGCAGCTCCCCTAGCGGGCCGAATGAGCAGTTCTTC. This gives the protein CASSSPSGPNEQFF.

In DNA form, the CDR3 reads TGTGCCAGTGTCCGGGAGAAGACAGATACGCAGTATTTT. This encodes CASVREKTDTQYF. The rearrangement joins TRBV2 to TRBJ2-3; tentative D call: TRBD2 (6 bases). The CDR3 covers 13 residues. Trimming shortened V by 9 bases and J by 3 bases, and 13 bases separated the two germline ends. Germline V gene lookup returns CDR1 SNHLY and CDR2 FYNNEI. Complete variable domain (other parts from reference TRBV2 and TRBJ2-3): EPEVTQTPSHQVTQMGQEVILRCVPISNHLYFYWYRQILGQKVEFLVSFYNNEISEKSEIFDDQFSVERPDGSNFTLKIRSTKLEDSAMYFCASVREKTDTQYFGPGTRLTVL.

This clone appeared a single time. The gene calls are TRBV6-5 and TRBJ1-1; D is unclear. V lost 3 bases to trimming and J lost 5 bases, with 13 bases between them. Germline loops: CDR1 MNHEY, CDR2 SVGAGI. The CDR3 has 14 amino acids. The CDR3 region has the DNA TGTGCCAGCAGTTATGCGGTCCCTTTTACTGAAGCTTTCTTT. This sequence encodes CASSYAVPFTEAFF.

This chain joins TRBV13 and TRBJ2-5, with 9 bases lining up with TRBD2. V shed 0 bases and J 1 base; nucleotides not matched to a gene: 3. The CDR3 sequence is 16 residues long. Germline CDR1 reads PRHDT; CDR2 reads FYEKMQ (reference sequence). CDR3 sequence reads: CASSLGRGGFQETQYF. CDR3 DNA: TGTGCCAGCAGCTTAGGGCGGGGGGGCTTCCAAGAGACCCAGTACTTC. The full variable domain, in which reference TRBV13 and TRBJ2-5 provide the parts outside the CDR3, is AAGVIQSPRHLIKEKRETATLKCYPIPRHDTVYWYQQGPGQDPQFLISFYEKMQSDKGSIPDRFSAQQFSDYHSELNMSSLELGDSALYFCASSLGRGGFQETQYFGPGTRLLVL.

This clone was detected only a few times. The chain links TRBV15 to TRBJ2-4, with D possibly TRBD1 on 6 matching bases. Trimming stripped 0 bases from V and 0 bases from J, with 9 bases between. The CDR3 runs 16 residues. CDR1 is LNHNV and CDR2 is YYDKDF in the germline V gene (reference sequence). The CDR3 bases are TGTGCCACCAGCAGAGATTTAGGGGGAGCCAAAAACATTCAGTACTTC. As protein: CATSRDLGGAKNIQYF.

This rearrangement joins TRBV23-1 to TRBJ1-2; D perhaps matches TRBD1 (5 bases). TRBV23-1 is flagged as an ORF with uncertain function. CDR3 length: 15 amino acids. V shed 1 base and J shed 8 bases, with 17 bases lying between them. The CDR3 sequence is CASSQWRVKGSGYTF. CDR3 bases: TGCGCCAGCAGTCAATGGAGGGTGAAGGGGTCAGGCTACACCTTC.

This clone was found once. The chain couples TRBV5-6 to TRBJ2-2; no firm D call. Germline V gene data show CDR1 as SGHDT and CDR2 as YYEEEE. The V end lost 1 base, the J end lost 1 base, and 8 bases lay between the germline ends. The CDR3 totals 15 residues. CDR3 residues: CASSLYNKNTGELFF. The CDR3 DNA follows: TGTGCCAGCAGCTTGTATAACAAGAACACCGGGGAGCTGTTTTTT.

The chain combines TRBV6-2 or TRBV6-3 with TRBJ2-1; a possible D gene is TRBD1 (6 bases). The CDR3 totals 15 residues. The germline V gene has CDR1 MNHEY and CDR2 SVGEGT. The ends were cut back, 2 bases at V and 6 bases at J, with 14 bases in the middle. The DNA of the CDR3 is TGTGCCAGCAGTTACCCCCCCAGCAGGGGCAATGAGCAGTTCTTC. It encodes CASSYPPSRGNEQFF.

The CDR3 protein is CASSVASGSLWGTDTQYF. Written as DNA, the CDR3 is TGTGCCAGCAGCGTCGCTAGCGGGAGTCTGTGGGGCACAGATACGCAGTATTTT. This sequence joins TRBV9 and TRBJ2-3; 10 bases agree with TRBD2. The CDR3 has 18 amino acids. CDR1 SGDLS and CDR2 YYNGEE come from the germline V gene. The V gene end was trimmed by 2 bases and the J gene end by 1 base; junction bases not matched to a gene: 10. Full variable domain (rest looked up from reference TRBV9 and TRBJ2-3): DSGVTQTPKHLITATGQRVTLRCSPRSGDLSVYWYQQSLDQGLQFLIQYYNGEERAKGNILERFSAQQFPDLHSELNLSSLELGDSALYFCASSVASGSLWGTDTQYFGPGTRLTVL.